The 4 T cell receptor beta chains reported below all come from one sample, sequenced in a study of glioma-infiltrating T cells after dendritic cell vaccination. Produced via immunoSEQ multiplex PCR; TCRdb's table is partial and in-frame only. The repertoire includes about 82,000 clones, about 90% of them detected once, and approximately 2.9% sits in the top ten. The material sequenced was blood, taken before dendritic cell vaccination. Receptors originate from a human donor with glioblastoma.

The CDR3 coding sequence is TGTGCCAGCAGTACAACAGGGACCAACTATGGCTACACCTTC. As protein: CASSTTGTNYGYTF. The chain joins TRBV6-5 to TRBJ1-2; tentative D call: TRBD1 (6 bases). The germline V gene has CDR1 MNHEY and CDR2 SVGAGI. The CDR3 has 14 amino acids. Trimming cost V 5 bases and J 2 bases, with 12 bases left between them.

This clone was detected once. V is TRBV27 and J is TRBJ1-2; no clear D. V was shortened by 0 bases and J by 5 bases, with 10 bases between the two germline ends. The CDR3 runs to 14 residues. The V gene's germline CDR1 is MNHEY and CDR2 SMNVEV (reference sequence). CDR3 protein: CASSLSRGRYGYTF. CDR3 sequence (DNA): TGTGCCAGCAGTTTATCGAGAGGGAGATATGGCTACACCTTC.

The chain joins TRBV11-3 to TRBJ2-6; 9 positions agree with TRBD2. Germline V lookup: CDR1 SGHNT, CDR2 YENEEA. The CDR3 contains 18 residues. Trimming at V came to 3 bases and at J to 0 bases, leaving 6 bases not matched to a gene. The CDR3 sequence is CASSFKAGGASGANVLTF. The CDR3 DNA sequence: TGTGCCAGCAGCTTCAAAGCGGGAGGTGCCTCTGGGGCCAACGTCCTGACTTTC.

The chain recombines TRBV29-1 with TRBJ2-3; D is undetermined. The CDR3 has 12 amino acids. Trimming pared 5 bases from V and 0 bases from J, leaving 6 bases between. Germline CDR1 reads SQVTM; CDR2 reads ANQGSEA. Here the CDR3 reads CSVSSSTDTQYF. In DNA, the CDR3 is TGCAGCGTTTCCTCGAGCACAGATACGCAGTATTTT.